The 12 T cell receptor beta chains listed next were all sequenced from one sample in a study of T cell changes during pregnancy in multiple sclerosis. Data came from immunoSEQ multiplex PCR; TCRdb stores just in-frame clones and leaves some out. The sample lists 76,000 or so clones; over 85% were seen once. The material was peripheral blood, obtained in the second trimester of pregnancy. These receptors were taken from a female donor in good health, enrolled as a control in a pregnancy study.

The chain couples TRBV27 to TRBJ1-2, with 8 bases fitting TRBD1. Trimming removed 5 bases from V and 5 bases from J; junction bases left unmatched: 7. This CDR3 is built from 14 residues. CDR1 and CDR2 (germline): MNHEY, SMNVEV (reference sequence). The CDR3 DNA is TGTGCCAGCAGTGACAGGGGTAATTGGTATGGCTACACCTTC. Translating gives CASSDRGNWYGYTF.

The chain uses TRBV29-1 and TRBJ2-5; possible D gene TRBD2, 6 bases. Trimming shortened V by 1 base and J by 2 bases, and 14 bases separated the two germline ends. This CDR3 has 15 residues. The V gene's germline CDR1 is SQVTM and CDR2 ANQGSEA. This chain's CDR3 is CSVEALGGAQETQYF. CDR3 DNA: TGCAGCGTTGAAGCCCTGGGAGGAGCTCAAGAGACCCAGTACTTC.

This clone was picked up a small number of times. This chain uses TRBV6-5 with TRBJ2-5; TRBD2 aligns across 11 bases. The CDR3 runs to 15 residues. In germline, CDR1 is MNHEY, CDR2 SVGAGI. V lost 8 bases, J lost 5 bases, and 10 bases stayed unmatched. The CDR3 loop is CASRLAGGLVETQYF. The CDR3 nucleotides are TGTGCCAGCCGTTTAGCGGGGGGGCTGGTGGAGACCCAGTACTTC.

V is TRBV5-1 and J is TRBJ1-1; D perhaps matches TRBD1 (6 bases). Trimming removed 7 bases from V and 5 bases from J, with 21 bases in between. Germline assignment: CDR1 SGHRS and CDR2 YFSETQ. CDR3 length: 15 amino acids. CDR3 residues: CASARKTGFETEAFF. The DNA of the CDR3 is TGCGCCAGCGCGAGAAAAACAGGGTTTGAAACTGAAGCTTTCTTT.

The chain couples TRBV5-4 to TRBJ1-3, with TRBD1 identical over 7 bases. V lost 2 bases to trimming and J lost 5 bases; unmatched junction nucleotides: 4. The CDR3 length is 14 residues. The germline V gene encodes CDR1 SGHNT and CDR2 YYREEE (reference sequence). The CDR3 bases are TGTGCCAGCAGCTTACTGGACAGGCGAAACACCATATATTTT. Translated, it gives CASSLLDRRNTIYF.

The chain links TRBV5-1 to TRBJ1-6, with D possibly being TRBD1 (6 bases). This CDR3 contains 15 residues. V was pared by 9 bases and J by 0 bases, with 13 bases between. Germline V lookup: CDR1 SGHRS, CDR2 YFSETQ. DNA for the CDR3: TGCGCCACCTCAACAGGGAGCTCCTATAATTCACCCCTCCACTTT. It translates to CATSTGSSYNSPLHF.

The V and J genes are TRBV4-3 and TRBJ1-6; D is unresolved. Looked up from germline, CDR1 is LGHNA and CDR2 is YSLEER. The CDR3 sequence is 16 residues long. The ends were cut back, 0 bases at V and 9 bases at J, with 15 bases in the middle. This CDR3 is CASSQDLEQGGSPLHF. CDR3 nucleotide sequence: TGCGCCAGCAGCCAAGATTTGGAGCAAGGAGGTTCACCCCTCCACTTT.

The chain is built from TRBV30 and TRBJ2-7, with 7 bases that match TRBD1. The ends lost 2 bases at V and 2 bases at J; junction bases unmatched: 6. Germline CDR1 is GTSNPN and CDR2 is SVGIG (reference sequence). The CDR3 totals 14 residues. CDR3 amino acids: CAWSLLQGTYEQYF. CDR3 coding DNA: TGTGCCTGGAGTCTCCTACAGGGGACCTACGAGCAGTACTTC.

The rearrangement joins TRBV7-8 to TRBJ2-7, with D possibly TRBD1 on 5 matching bases. Per germline, CDR1 SGHVS and CDR2 FQNEAQ. The CDR3 consists of 15 residues. The ends were cut back, 2 bases at V and 0 bases at J, with 11 bases in the middle. CDR3 in amino acids: CASSLLRRDSYEQYF. CDR3 coding DNA: TGTGCCAGCAGCTTACTTCGCAGGGACTCCTACGAGCAGTACTTC.

This chain's CDR3 is CASSPTEGRGPMNTEAFF. In nucleotides, the CDR3 is TGTGCCAGCTCACCCACGGAAGGCAGGGGACCTATGAACACTGAAGCTTTCTTT. This rearrangement joins TRBV18 to TRBJ1-1; a weak D match, TRBD1 (6 bases). CDR3 length: 18 residues. Looked up from germline, CDR1 is KGHSH and CDR2 is LQKENI. V was pared by 3 bases and J by 0 bases, with 20 bases between.

The rearrangement joins TRBV5-1 to TRBJ2-1; 7 bases fit TRBD2. The CDR3 length is 13 residues. Germline V gene data show CDR1 as SGHRS and CDR2 as YFSETQ. The V and J ends lost 0 bases and 9 bases, in that order; junction bases with no gene match: 3. CDR3 sequence reads: CASSLAREGEQFF. The CDR3 nucleotides are TGCGCCAGCAGCTTGGCCAGGGAGGGTGAGCAGTTCTTC.

The genes are TRBV19 and TRBJ2-1; a weak D match, TRBD1 (6 bases). From germline, CDR1 is LNHDA and CDR2 SQIVND (reference sequence). The V and J ends lost 9 bases and 7 bases respectively, with 22 bases between them. The CDR3 is 15 residues long. CDR3 in DNA: TGTGCCAGCAGTCGGTCAGGGGACATCGCAAATGAGCAGTTCTTC. Translated: CASSRSGDIANEQFF.